What follows are 29 T cell receptor beta chains derived from one specimen sequenced in a study of cytomegalovirus exposure and HLA in healthy donors (dated by TCRdb to 2017 to 2019). The library was generated by the immunoSEQ multiplex PCR assay. The multiplex PCR relied on a mix of 60 forward primers for TCR Vbeta segments and 13 reverse primers for TCR Jbeta segments. In its TCRdb copy, this immuneACCESS table keeps in-frame sequences only and misses some clones. Where compared with another copy, unresolved V genes explain less than half of these, and the others have no known cause. The sample table contains 100,000 to 150,000 clones; only one count was recorded for around 75% of them. Roughly 10% of the sample is taken by the ten largest. The sequenced material came from PBMCs. The receptors derive from a woman between 45 and 60 years old in good health and CMV-seropositive.

The chain employs TRBV6-5 and TRBJ2-7, with a weak D call TRBD1 (6 bases). Germline V gene lookup returns CDR1 MNHEY and CDR2 SVGAGI. The CDR3 consists of 14 residues. With 8 bases removed from V and 6 bases from J, the gap between germline ends came to 20 bases. The CDR3 region has the DNA TGTGCCAGCGGAAACTGGGACAAGCCTTCCGAGCAGTACTTC. This codes for CASGNWDKPSEQYF.

V usage is TRBV18 and J usage is TRBJ2-3; D possibly corresponds to TRBD1 (6 bases). Germline V gives CDR1 KGHSH, CDR2 LQKENI. The CDR3 sequence is 15 residues long. V lost 1 base, J lost 7 bases, and 15 bases lay in between. CDR3 sequence: CASSPQGTFRHTQYF. The CDR3 DNA is TGTGCCAGCTCACCACAGGGGACATTTCGGCATACGCAGTATTTT.

This clone was detected only a few times. This chain uses TRBV7-3 with TRBJ1-1; 8 bases align to TRBD1. CDR3 length: 13 amino acids. Germline assignment: CDR1 SGHTA and CDR2 FQGTGA. V lost 3 bases to trimming and J lost 4 bases; unmatched junction nucleotides: 1. The CDR3: CASSLTGVTEAFF. CDR3 nucleotide sequence: TGTGCCAGCAGCTTGACAGGGGTCACTGAAGCTTTCTTT.

The V call is TRBV7-2, the J call TRBJ2-2, with 8 bases identical to TRBD2. CDR3 length equals 16 residues. Germline-derived CDR1 and CDR2 are SGHTA and FQGNSA. J gave up 1 base and V 1 base, and 2 bases lay outside the gene matches. Written as DNA, the CDR3 is TGTGCCAGCAGCTTAGTCCTAGCGGGGAACACCGGGGAGCTGTTTTTT. Protein sequence: CASSLVLAGNTGELFF.

This rearrangement joins TRBV19 to TRBJ2-5; 9 nucleotides match TRBD2. Germline assignment: CDR1 LNHDA and CDR2 SQIVND (reference sequence). V was pared by 7 bases and J by 2 bases, with 8 bases of the junction left unmatched. The CDR3 totals 15 residues. The CDR3 protein is CASTQGLASQETQYF. In DNA form, the CDR3 reads TGTGCCAGTACCCAAGGACTAGCGTCACAAGAGACCCAGTACTTC.

The rearrangement uses TRBV11-2 and TRBJ1-1; TRBD1 is a possible D gene (5 bases). V lost 5 bases and J lost 0, with 13 bases in between. CDR3 length: 15 amino acids. Germline CDR1 reads SGHAT; CDR2 reads FQNNGV. The CDR3 reads CASSRGPGVNTEAFF. CDR3 in DNA: TGTGCCAGCAGCCGTGGACCGGGGGTGAACACTGAAGCTTTCTTT.

This chain connects TRBV7-9 to TRBJ1-4; D uncertain. The germline V gene encodes CDR1 SEHNR and CDR2 FQNEAQ (reference sequence). Trimming took off 5 bases at V and 6 bases at J, with 4 bases between the two ends. The CDR3 covers 11 residues. CDR3 residues: CASSPYEKLFF. CDR3 bases: TGTGCCAGCAGCCCTTATGAAAAACTGTTTTTT.

The rearrangement joins TRBV7-3 to TRBJ2-1; D might be TRBD1 (5 bases). With 2 bases removed from V and 7 bases from J, the gap between germline ends came to 15 bases. The CDR3 runs to 15 residues. Germline V lookup: CDR1 SGHTA, CDR2 FQGTGA. Here the CDR3 reads CASSLWVEGANEQFF. Here the CDR3 DNA reads TGTGCCAGCAGCTTATGGGTGGAAGGGGCGAATGAGCAGTTCTTC.

This chain connects TRBV5-1 to TRBJ1-1; 9 nucleotides align to TRBD1. The CDR3 totals 15 residues. The germline gives CDR1 SGHRS, CDR2 YFSETQ. V shed 4 bases, J shed 4 bases, and the junction held 8 bases outside the gene matches. The CDR3 protein is CASSKDRGFGTEAFF. CDR3 bases: TGCGCCAGCAGCAAGGACAGGGGTTTCGGCACTGAAGCTTTCTTT.

This clone was detected only once. V gene TRBV11-3 combines with J gene TRBJ2-5, with D unresolved. The CDR3 consists of 13 residues. V shed 0 bases and J shed 4 bases, with 6 bases lying between them. Germline V gene sequence: CDR1 SGHNT, CDR2 YENEEA. CDR3 DNA: TGTGCCAGCAGCTTAGATTTCAGAGAGACCCAGTACTTC. Protein sequence: CASSLDFRETQYF.

Turning to this clone: The germline gene is not matched at one end of the junction; a read error may be the cause. This rearrangement joins TRBV2 to TRBJ2-5, with 11 bases lining up with TRBD2. CDR3 length: 15 amino acids. CDR1 is SNHLY, CDR2 FYNNEI, per germline. This CDR3 reads CTSSEILAGEETQYF. The CDR3 DNA reads TGTACCAGCAGTGAAATACTAGCGGGGGAAGAGACCCAGTACTTC.

This clone was counted a few times. The gene calls are TRBV7-2 and TRBJ2-2, with D possibly matching TRBD1 (6 bases). In germline, CDR1 is SGHTA, CDR2 FQGNSA. The CDR3 sequence is 14 residues long. V lost 5 bases, J lost 1 base, and 8 bases lay in between. CDR3: CASSPDRNTGELFF. The CDR3 DNA reads as TGTGCCAGCAGCCCGGACAGGAACACCGGGGAGCTGTTTTTT.

V usage is TRBV7-2 and J usage is TRBJ2-7; 10 bases map to TRBD2. CDR1 and CDR2 from the germline V gene are SGHTA and FQGNSA. V shed 6 bases, J shed 2 bases, and the junction held 7 bases outside the gene matches. This CDR3 is 15 amino acids long. CDR3 coding DNA: TGTGCCAGCAGACAGCTAGCGGGGGTCACCTACGAGCAGTACTTC. Amino acids: CASRQLAGVTYEQYF.

This clone was seen a handful of times. The chain employs TRBV4-3 and TRBJ2-1, with 10 nucleotides matching TRBD2. The CDR3 extends over 14 amino acids. The germline CDR1 and CDR2 sequences are LGHNA and YSLEER. The V segment lost 4 bases and the J segment 6 bases; nucleotides outside the gene matches: 3. Here the CDR3 reads CASSPLAGANEQFF. In DNA form, the CDR3 reads TGCGCCAGCAGCCCCCTAGCGGGGGCCAATGAGCAGTTCTTC.

V usage is TRBV9 and J usage is TRBJ2-3, with 11 nucleotides matching TRBD2. From germline, CDR1 is SGDLS and CDR2 YYNGEE. V shed 3 bases and J 6 bases; nucleotides not matched to a gene: 9. The CDR3 runs 16 residues. The CDR3 protein is CASSASLASGRDTQYF. CDR3 bases: TGTGCCAGCAGCGCGAGTCTGGCTAGCGGGAGGGATACGCAGTATTTT. Supplemented by reference TRBV9 and TRBJ2-3, the full variable domain reads DSGVTQTPKHLITATGQRVTLRCSPRSGDLSVYWYQQSLDQGLQFLIQYYNGEERAKGNILERFSAQQFPDLHSELNLSSLELGDSALYFCASSASLASGRDTQYFGPGTRLTVL.

J is TRBJ2-1 and V is TRBV7-2, with 7 bases fitting TRBD2. There are 13 residues in the CDR3. The V segment lost 5 bases and the J segment 3 bases; nucleotides outside the gene matches: 1. Germline assignment: CDR1 SGHTA and CDR2 FQGNSA. The CDR3 is CASSGTIYNEQFF. The CDR3 coding sequence is TGTGCCAGCAGCGGGACTATCTACAATGAGCAGTTCTTC.

The chain couples TRBV7-6 to TRBJ2-7; D not certain. V was cut by 6 bases and J by 1 base, with 10 bases left in between. Per germline, CDR1 SGHVS and CDR2 FNYEAQ. The CDR3 length is 13 residues. For the CDR3, the DNA is TGTGCCAGCAGTCGCGCCCTTTCCTACGAGCAGTACTTC. Encoded protein: CASSRALSYEQYF.

This clone was seen only a few times. The rearrangement uses TRBV4-1 and TRBJ2-5; 13 positions match TRBD2. V lost 0 bases and J lost 2; bases outside the gene matches: 3. Germline V gene lookup returns CDR1 MGHRA and CDR2 YSYEKL. There are 17 residues in the CDR3. The CDR3 loop reads CASSQDRTSGRQETQYF. The DNA of the CDR3 is TGCGCCAGCAGCCAAGATAGGACTAGCGGGAGACAAGAGACCCAGTACTTC.

The rearrangement links TRBV27 to TRBJ1-5; TRBD1 matches at 9 bases. The CDR3 covers 15 residues. V was pared by 6 bases and J by 4 bases, with 7 bases of the junction left unmatched. CDR1 is MNHEY and CDR2 is SMNVEV in the germline V gene (reference sequence). CDR3: CASRPGTGLNQPQHF. The CDR3 DNA follows: TGTGCCAGCAGACCAGGGACAGGGCTTAATCAGCCCCAGCATTTT.

The chain carries TRBV29-1 and TRBJ1-2, with D perhaps TRBD1 (6 bases). The V and J ends lost 6 bases and 4 bases respectively, with 15 bases between them. Germline loops: CDR1 SQVTM, CDR2 ANQGSEA. This CDR3 has 13 residues. CDR3: CSVVIQGGYGYTF. In DNA form, the CDR3 reads TGCAGCGTCGTTATACAGGGCGGCTATGGCTACACCTTC.

This clone was picked up a small number of times. V and J are TRBV2 and TRBJ2-7; 9 nucleotides line up with TRBD2. The ends lost 2 bases at V and 3 bases at J; junction bases unmatched: 8. Germline CDR1 SNHLY, CDR2 FYNNEI. The length of the CDR3 is 16 residues. The CDR3 region has the DNA TGTGCCAGCAGTGAATGGGGCGCGGGGGGGGGCTACGAGCAGTACTTC. This codes for CASSEWGAGGGYEQYF.

This clone was seen a few times. The chain combines TRBV7-3 with TRBJ1-1, with unresolved D. V lost 2 bases and J 4 bases, leaving 8 bases between the germline ends. CDR1 is SGHTA and CDR2 is FQGTGA in the germline V gene. The CDR3 sequence is 13 residues long. The CDR3 reads CASSLLGGTEAFF. CDR3 sequence (DNA): TGTGCCAGCAGCTTATTGGGAGGCACTGAAGCTTTCTTT. The variable domain in full, completed from reference TRBV7-3 and TRBJ1-1, reads GAGVSQTPSNKVTEKGKYVELRCDPISGHTALYWYRQSLGQGPEFLIYFQGTGAADDSGLPNDRFFAVRPEGSVSTLKIQRTERGDSAVYLCASSLLGGTEAFFGQGTRLTVV.

There are a few counts of this clone. The DNA of the CDR3 is TGTGCCAGCAGCTTAACCCAGGGGTCGGTAGGCTACACCTTC. Its translation is CASSLTQGSVGYTF. The chain links TRBV11-1 to TRBJ1-2, with D possibly matching TRBD1 (6 bases). CDR1 SGHAT and CDR2 FQDESV come from the germline V gene (reference sequence). Trimming took off 2 bases at V and 8 bases at J, with 15 bases between the two ends. The CDR3 covers 14 residues.

This chain links TRBV4-2 with TRBJ1-1, with a tentative D call TRBD1 (5 bases). The CDR3 is made up of 17 amino acids. V gave up 0 bases and J gave up 5 bases, with 19 bases separating them. Germline lookup yields CDR1 LGHNA and CDR2 YNFKEQ. The CDR3 DNA reads TGTGCCAGCAGCCAAGAACCAGGACAAGAAATAAGGACTGAAGCTTTCTTT. It codes for CASSQEPGQEIRTEAFF.

This clone has more than one count but fewer than ten. The chain is built from TRBV10-3 and TRBJ2-2, with D uncertain. The CDR3 consists of 13 residues. With 8 bases removed from V and 4 bases from J, the gap between germline ends came to 11 bases. Per germline, CDR1 ENHRY and CDR2 SYGVKD. CDR3 sequence: CAILWAATGELFF. CDR3 nucleotide sequence: TGTGCCATCCTTTGGGCCGCCACCGGGGAGCTGTTTTTT.

The chain couples TRBV5-1 to TRBJ2-7; possible D gene TRBD2, 5 bases. Germline lookup yields CDR1 SGHRS and CDR2 YFSETQ. CDR3 length: 13 residues. Trimming cost V 2 bases and J 7 bases, with 13 bases left between them. The CDR3 spells CASSFGIPGEQYF. For the CDR3, the DNA is TGCGCCAGCAGCTTCGGCATTCCGGGGGAGCAGTACTTC.

This chain connects TRBV10-3 to TRBJ1-1; 7 bases fit TRBD1. The junction had 1 base not matched to a gene; V was cut back by 5 bases and J by 4 bases. Looked up from germline, CDR1 is ENHRY and CDR2 is SYGVKD. The CDR3 is 12 residues long. The CDR3 region is CAISPGGTEAFF. Here the CDR3 DNA reads TGTGCCATCAGTCCAGGGGGCACTGAAGCTTTCTTT.

The chain links TRBV29-1 to TRBJ1-1; D remains ambiguous. This CDR3 comprises 12 residues. Germline lookup yields CDR1 SQVTM and CDR2 ANQGSEA. The ends were cut back, 4 bases at V and 1 base at J, with 7 bases in the middle. CDR3 coding DNA: TGCAGCGTTGGGGCGGGGAACACTGAAGCTTTCTTT. Residues: CSVGAGNTEAFF. The entire variable domain, with the rest obtained from reference TRBV29-1 and TRBJ1-1, is as follows: SAVISQKPSRDICQRGTSLTIQCQVDSQVTMMFWYRQQPGQSLTLIATANQGSEATYESGFVIDKFPISRPNLTFSTLTVSNMSPEDSSIYLCSVGAGNTEAFFGQGTRLTVV.

V gene TRBV29-1 combines with J gene TRBJ2-7; 12 bases agree with TRBD1. There are 14 residues in the CDR3. V shed 2 bases, J shed 7 bases, and the junction held 6 bases outside the gene matches. Germline V gene lookup returns CDR1 SQVTM and CDR2 ANQGSEA. CDR3: CSVEKGQGAGEQYF. CDR3 sequence (DNA): TGCAGCGTTGAAAAGGGACAGGGGGCGGGAGAGCAGTACTTC.